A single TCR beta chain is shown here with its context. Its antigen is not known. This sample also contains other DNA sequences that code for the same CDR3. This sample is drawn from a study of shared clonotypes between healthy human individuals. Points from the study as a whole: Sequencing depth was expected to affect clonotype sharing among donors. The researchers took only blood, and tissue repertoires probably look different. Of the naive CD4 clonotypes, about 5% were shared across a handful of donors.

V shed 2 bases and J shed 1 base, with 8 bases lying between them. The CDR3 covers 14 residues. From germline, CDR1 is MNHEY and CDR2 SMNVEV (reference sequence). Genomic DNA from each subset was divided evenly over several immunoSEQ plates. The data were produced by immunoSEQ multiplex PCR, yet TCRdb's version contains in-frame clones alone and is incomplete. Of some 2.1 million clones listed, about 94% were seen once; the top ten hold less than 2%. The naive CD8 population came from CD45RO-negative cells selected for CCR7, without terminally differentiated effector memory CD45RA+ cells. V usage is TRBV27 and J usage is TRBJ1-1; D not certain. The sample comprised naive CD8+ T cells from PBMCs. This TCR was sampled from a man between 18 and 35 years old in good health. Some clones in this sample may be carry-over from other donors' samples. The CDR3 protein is CASSLGRGNTEAFF. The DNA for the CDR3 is TGTGCCAGCAGTTTAGGACGGGGGAACACTGAAGCTTTCTTT.